Below are 29 T cell receptor beta chains sequenced from a single sample in a study of blood T cell repertoires in COVID-19. The protocol was immunoSEQ multiplex PCR, while the TCRdb copy is restricted to in-frame clones and leaves out a portion. The sample includes 75,000 to 100,000 clones, roughly three quarters of them seen just once. Specimen: peripheral blood. These receptors originate from a woman older than 75 with acute or convalescent COVID-19.

The chain combines TRBV13 with TRBJ2-2; D call uncertain. V gave up 4 bases and J gave up 4 bases, with 13 bases separating them. This CDR3 has 15 residues. Germline V gene lookup returns CDR1 PRHDT and CDR2 FYEKMQ (reference sequence). The CDR3 sequence is CASSSLVPGTGELFF. Written as DNA, the CDR3 is TGTGCCAGCAGCTCCCTGGTCCCGGGCACCGGGGAGCTGTTTTTT. The entire variable domain, with the rest obtained from reference TRBV13 and TRBJ2-2, is as follows: AAGVIQSPRHLIKEKRETATLKCYPIPRHDTVYWYQQGPGQDPQFLISFYEKMQSDKGSIPDRFSAQQFSDYHSELNMSSLELGDSALYFCASSSLVPGTGELFFGEGSRLTVL.

This clone was seen only once. V is TRBV5-1 and J is TRBJ2-5, with 13 bases fitting TRBD2. This CDR3 is 17 amino acids long. Germline trimming cut 4 bases from V and 0 bases from J; bases unmatched to any gene: 6. CDR1 is SGHRS and CDR2 is YFSETQ in the germline V gene. The CDR3 nucleotides read TGCGCCAGCAGCCTAGGGACTAGCGGGACGTACCAAGAGACCCAGTACTTC. Amino acids: CASSLGTSGTYQETQYF. Combining the CDR3 with reference TRBV5-1 and TRBJ2-5 gives the whole variable domain KAGVTQTPRYLIKTRGQQVTLSCSPISGHRSVSWYQQTPGQGLQFLFEYFSETQRNKGNFPGRFSGRQFSNSRSEMNVSTLELGDSALYLCASSLGTSGTYQETQYFGPGTRLLVL.

V and J are TRBV6-5 and TRBJ2-1; 9 bases match TRBD2. Trimming took 0 bases from V and 3 from J; bases not matched to a gene: 3. The CDR3 is made up of 16 amino acids. The germline V gene encodes CDR1 MNHEY and CDR2 SVGAGI. In nucleotides, the CDR3 is TGTGCCAGCAGTTACTCTAGCGGGAGAGACTACAATGAGCAGTTCTTC. Translated, it gives CASSYSSGRDYNEQFF.

This clone was counted a few times. The chain carries TRBV7-2 and TRBJ1-2; D possibly corresponds to TRBD1 (5 bases). V was cut by 1 base and J by 2 bases, with 11 bases left in between. There are 15 residues in the CDR3. The germline V gene has CDR1 SGHTA and CDR2 FQGNSA. The CDR3 coding sequence is TGTGCCAGCAGCTTAGGGATACAGGCGAACTATGGCTACACCTTC. As protein: CASSLGIQANYGYTF.

This chain connects TRBV6-5 to TRBJ1-1; the D gene is possibly TRBD1 (6 bases). The germline gives CDR1 MNHEY, CDR2 SVGAGI. The CDR3 length is 14 residues. V gave up 0 bases and J gave up 5 bases, with 10 bases separating them. CDR3 in amino acids: CASSYSERGTEAFF. For the CDR3, the DNA is TGTGCCAGCAGTTACTCGGAGAGGGGGACTGAAGCTTTCTTT.

The V and J genes are TRBV2 and TRBJ2-5; perhaps TRBD2 as D (6 bases). CDR3 length: 12 residues. Germline values: CDR1 SNHLY, CDR2 FYNNEI. Trimming took off 7 bases at V and 2 bases at J, with 8 bases between the two ends. DNA of the CDR3: TGTGCCAGCAATCGGGGGCAAGAGACCCAGTACTTC. Translating gives CASNRGQETQYF.

This clone showed up just once. This chain connects TRBV5-1 to TRBJ2-5; 9 nucleotides match TRBD1. The CDR3 is made up of 14 amino acids. The J segment lost 1 base and the V segment lost 3 bases, leaving 1 base of the junction unmatched. Germline V gene lookup returns CDR1 SGHRS and CDR2 YFSETQ. The CDR3: CASSWGQGQETQYF. The CDR3 DNA follows: TGCGCCAGCAGCTGGGGACAGGGCCAAGAGACCCAGTACTTC.

The chain has TRBV28 and TRBJ1-1; TRBD1 agrees at 7 bases. This CDR3 spans 14 amino acids. Unmatched junction bases numbered 3, after V lost 2 bases and J lost 3 bases. Per germline, CDR1 MDHEN and CDR2 SYDVKM. CDR3 in amino acids: CASSLLRGHTEAFF. The CDR3 DNA is TGTGCCAGCAGTTTACTGAGGGGGCACACTGAAGCTTTCTTT.

This chain uses TRBV7-6 with TRBJ2-7, with 8 bases fitting TRBD2. This CDR3 contains 15 residues. Germline loops: CDR1 SGHVS, CDR2 FNYEAQ. Trimming at V came to 5 bases and at J to 2 bases, leaving 8 bases not matched to a gene. The CDR3 DNA is TGTGCCAGCAGCCTCAGCGGGGGTGGAACCTACGAGCAGTACTTC. Translation gives CASSLSGGGTYEQYF.

This clone has more than one count but fewer than ten. This chain links TRBV3-1 (or the pseudogene TRBV3-2) with TRBJ2-1; no firm D call. From germline, CDR1 is LGHDT and CDR2 YNNKEL (reference sequence). The V and J ends lost 0 bases and 1 base respectively, with 10 bases between them. The CDR3 is 16 residues long. CDR3 nucleotide sequence: TGTGCCAGCAGCCAAGATCGAGCGCCTTCCTACAATGAGCAGTTCTTC. It is translated as CASSQDRAPSYNEQFF.

There are a few counts of this clone. The chain is built from TRBV6-9 and TRBJ1-1, with 7 nucleotides matching TRBD1. This CDR3 is built from 15 residues. J gave up 1 base and V 4 bases, and 6 bases lay outside the gene matches. CDR1 and CDR2 from the germline V gene are MNHGY and SVAAGI. The CDR3 sequence is CASSFSRQGNTEAFF. Written as DNA, the CDR3 is TGTGCCAGCAGTTTTTCGAGACAGGGGAACACTGAAGCTTTCTTT.

V is TRBV2 and J is TRBJ1-5, with 9 bases lining up with TRBD1. The germline CDR1 and CDR2 sequences are SNHLY and FYNNEI. CDR3 size: 13 residues. V trimming: 4 bases; J trimming: 5 bases; junction bases outside the gene matches: 0. Written as DNA, the CDR3 is TGTGCCAGCAGTGGGACAGGGGATCAGCCCCAGCATTTT. This encodes CASSGTGDQPQHF.

V usage is TRBV10-3 and J usage is TRBJ1-2, with 8 bases lining up with TRBD1. This CDR3 has 14 amino acids. Germline loops: CDR1 ENHRY, CDR2 SYGVKD. Trimming at V came to 3 bases and at J to 6 bases, leaving 6 bases not matched to a gene. The CDR3 spells CAISDRQGRNGYTF. CDR3 sequence (DNA): TGTGCCATCAGTGACAGACAGGGGAGGAATGGCTACACCTTC.

This clone has only a few counts. The chain employs TRBV4-2 and TRBJ2-5; the D gene is possibly TRBD2 (5 bases). Between the trimmed V and J ends, which lost 1 base and 7 bases, there was a span of 10 bases. Germline V lookup: CDR1 LGHNA, CDR2 YNFKEQ. The CDR3 sequence is 13 residues long. CDR3 amino acids: CASSQADEGTQYF. In DNA, the CDR3 is TGTGCCAGCAGCCAAGCGGACGAGGGGACCCAGTACTTC.

The V and J genes are TRBV5-1 and TRBJ2-3, with a tentative D call TRBD1 (5 bases). The CDR3 loop spans 14 amino acids. Germline CDR1 and CDR2: SGHRS and YFSETQ. The V end was cut by 0 bases, the J end by 4 bases, with 9 bases between. The CDR3 nucleotides are TGCGCCAGCAGCTTGGGACAGAGAGCAGATACGCAGTATTTT. Translating gives CASSLGQRADTQYF.

The count of this clone is one. This chain uses TRBV19 with TRBJ2-5, with a weak D call TRBD1 (5 bases). The V gene's germline CDR1 is LNHDA and CDR2 SQIVND (reference sequence). The CDR3 has 13 amino acids. V was cut by 5 bases and J by 5 bases, with 12 bases left in between. The CDR3 is CASSLGRRETQYF. CDR3 nucleotide sequence: TGTGCCAGTAGTCTGGGGCGTCGGGAGACCCAGTACTTC.

This clone turned up a few times. This chain links TRBV27 with TRBJ2-1; 8 bases align to TRBD2. This CDR3 comprises 16 residues. Germline V lookup: CDR1 MNHEY, CDR2 SMNVEV (reference sequence). J lost 0 bases, V lost 6 bases, and 7 bases had no gene match. The chain's CDR3 is CASRRLALSSYNEQFF. In nucleotides, the CDR3 is TGTGCCAGCAGAAGACTAGCGTTGAGCTCCTACAATGAGCAGTTCTTC.

The chain has TRBV6-5 and TRBJ1-1; D is undetermined. There are 16 residues in the CDR3. V was clipped by 0 bases and J by 1 base, with 12 bases between them. In germline, CDR1 is MNHEY, CDR2 SVGAGI. In nucleotides, the CDR3 is TGTGCCAGCAGTTACTCCCCAGCGGCAGCGAACACTGAAGCTTTCTTT. Translating it yields CASSYSPAAANTEAFF.

The chain combines TRBV18 with TRBJ1-1; the D is unclear. The CDR3 runs to 14 residues. Germline V gene lookup returns CDR1 KGHSH and CDR2 LQKENI. V was cut by 3 bases and J by 1 base, with 9 bases left in between. CDR3 sequence: CASSPPHSNTEAFF. The DNA of the CDR3 is TGTGCCAGCTCACCCCCACATTCGAACACTGAAGCTTTCTTT.

The V gene is TRBV19, the J gene TRBJ1-1, with TRBD1 as a possible D gene (5 bases). Trimming pared 2 bases from V and 6 bases from J, leaving 19 bases between. Germline assignment: CDR1 LNHDA and CDR2 SQIVND (reference sequence). The CDR3 loop spans 16 amino acids. The CDR3 DNA is TGTGCCAGTAGTATACAGATCGGCAGAAAGGGGTCTGAAGCTTTCTTT. This sequence encodes CASSIQIGRKGSEAFF.

The chain is built from TRBV7-2 and TRBJ2-1; 11 bases line up with TRBD2. V was pared by 7 bases and J by 8 bases, with 10 bases of the junction left unmatched. CDR3 length: 15 residues. Germline CDR1 reads SGHTA; CDR2 reads FQGNSA. The chain's CDR3 is CASIISGGDNHEQFF. In nucleotides, the CDR3 is TGTGCCAGCATCATTAGCGGGGGGGATAACCATGAGCAGTTCTTC.

This clone appeared many times. The chain employs TRBV6-5 and TRBJ1-2; D is undetermined. Deletions cut 6 bases from V and 1 base from J, with 12 bases between. Germline V gene lookup returns CDR1 MNHEY and CDR2 SVGAGI. This CDR3 is built from 14 residues. Written as DNA, the CDR3 is TGTGCCAGCAGCTCAGAAGCGATTAACTATGGCTACACCTTC. Amino acids: CASSSEAINYGYTF.

Of note for this clone: This sample also contains other DNA sequences that code for the same CDR3. V usage is TRBV28 and J usage is TRBJ1-2, with D unresolved. V lost 1 base to trimming and J lost 7 bases, with 7 bases between them. CDR1 MDHEN and CDR2 SYDVKM come from the germline V gene. This CDR3 has 12 residues. The CDR3: CASSLLAGGYTF. The CDR3 nucleotides are TGTGCCAGCAGTTTATTGGCGGGTGGCTACACCTTC.

This chain links TRBV27 with TRBJ2-4; 8 bases match TRBD2. CDR1 and CDR2 (germline): MNHEY, SMNVEV (reference sequence). V was pared by 7 bases and J by 4 bases, with 12 bases of the junction left unmatched. The length of the CDR3 is 16 residues. Here the CDR3 reads CASTPSGGSHKNIQYF. CDR3 coding DNA: TGTGCCAGCACTCCCTCGGGGGGGTCCCATAAAAACATTCAGTACTTC.

The chain employs TRBV10-3 and TRBJ1-6; D might be TRBD1 (5 bases). V was shortened by 6 bases and J by 8 bases, with 8 bases between the two germline ends. The germline CDR1 and CDR2 sequences are ENHRY and SYGVKD. The CDR3 is 12 residues long. The CDR3 region has the DNA TGTGCCATCAGCACAGGAGATTCACCCCTCCACTTT. Its translation: CAISTGDSPLHF.

This chain uses TRBV10-3 with TRBJ2-1; D might be TRBD2 (6 bases). Germline CDR1 and CDR2: ENHRY and SYGVKD. The CDR3 sequence is 14 residues long. V was pared by 2 bases and J by 7 bases, with 12 bases between. CDR3 amino acids: CAISEPGLPNEQFF. CDR3 bases: TGTGCCATCAGTGAGCCGGGACTTCCTAATGAGCAGTTCTTC.

The chain joins TRBV28 to TRBJ1-4, with 7 positions matching TRBD1. Germline trimming cut 5 bases from V and 7 bases from J; bases unmatched to any gene: 7. Germline V lookup: CDR1 MDHEN, CDR2 SYDVKM. CDR3 length equals 14 residues. The CDR3 DNA reads TGTGCCAGCAGTCCCAGGGGGGTTAGTGAAAAACTGTTTTTT. Translation gives CASSPRGVSEKLFF.

In its sample, this clone was seen a few times. The chain couples TRBV28 to TRBJ1-1; D is ambiguous. The germline V gene has CDR1 MDHEN and CDR2 SYDVKM. V lost 7 bases and J 8 bases, leaving 17 bases between the germline ends. The CDR3 length is 13 residues. The CDR3 DNA reads TGTGCCAGCAACGCTATACTAACCCTAGAAGCTTTCTTT. It specifies CASNAILTLEAFF. Full variable domain (missing parts from reference TRBV28 and TRBJ1-1): DVKVTQSSRYLVKRTGEKVFLECVQDMDHENMFWYRQDPGLGLRLIYFSYDVKMKEKGDIPEGYSVSREKKERFSLILESASTNQTSMYLCASNAILTLEAFFGQGTRLTVV.

The chain combines TRBV28 with TRBJ2-1, with 8 bases lining up with TRBD2. CDR1 MDHEN and CDR2 SYDVKM come from the germline V gene. There are 19 residues in the CDR3. Trimming took 4 bases from V and 4 from J; bases not matched to a gene: 18. CDR3 region: CASSSYHTWVSGEYNEQFF. The DNA for the CDR3 is TGTGCCAGCAGTTCATATCATACCTGGGTTAGCGGGGAATACAATGAGCAGTTCTTC.